The clone carrying this T cell receptor gamma chain has only one observation. What it recognizes is unknown. The CDR3 is 11 amino acids. CDR1 and CDR2 from the germline V gene are VTNTFY and YDVSTARD (reference sequence). The sorted cells were CD3+ Vdelta1+ Vdelta2- thymocytes from alphabeta-depleted thymus. This record belongs to a study of Vδ1+ human thymocytes. The study, taken as a whole, reports: Unexpected Vdelta2 sequences could cause misinterpretation of bulk repertoire data. Unlike peripheral blood Vdelta1+ controls, thymic delta-chain sequences included approximately 20% Vdelta2 and few Vdelta3. Thymic TRG and TRD repertoires appeared highly polyclonal.

Extracted RNA was reverse transcribed into cDNA. The CDR3 regions were amplified by multiplex PCR from V-gene primers to a constant-region primer. TCRdb re-called clones from the multiplex PCR reads using CATT. Here the sample spans some 11,000 gamma-chain clones, around 42% being singletons. Sequencing was performed on Vdelta1+ gamma-delta thymocytes from the thymus. Subset defined: FACS-sorted CD3+ TCRalphabeta- TCRVdelta1+ TCRVdelta2- thymocytes. The receptor was isolated from a boy under three years old who had congenital heart surgery. Called V gene: TRGV3; the J gene was not called. The CDR3 nucleotides read TGTGCCACCTGGGACAGGCCGAGGAAAATATTT. It specifies CATWDRPRKIF.